Presented here are 20 T cell receptor beta chains from one specimen sequenced in a study of PD-1 blockade in classical Hodgkin lymphoma. The time point here: cycle 4 day 1 (C4D1), after five to seven weeks of nivolumab. No patient escaped relapse after autologous stem cell transplantation, and brentuximab vedotin exposure varied. Clones were read by immunoSEQ multiplex PCR, and TCRdb kept only the in-frame ones, dropping some. The repertoire consists of tens of thousands of clones, with roughly 86% occurring once and the leading ten covering about 6.7%. The sample was peripheral blood mononuclear cells (PBMCs), taken before the fourth cycle of nivolumab. All receptors derive from a human donor with classical Hodgkin lymphoma.

The chain carries TRBV9 and TRBJ2-3; tentative D call: TRBD2 (5 bases). V lost 2 bases and J 2 bases, leaving 12 bases between the germline ends. The V gene's germline CDR1 is SGDLS and CDR2 YYNGEE. The CDR3 runs to 15 residues. The CDR3 DNA sequence: TGTGCCAGCAGCGTCGGAGCGGCCCTCACAGATACGCAGTATTTT. Translating gives CASSVGAALTDTQYF.

The gene calls are TRBV5-4 and TRBJ2-1, with 14 bases lining up with TRBD2. V lost 4 bases and J lost 6; bases outside the gene matches: 3. This CDR3 comprises 15 residues. Germline values: CDR1 SGHNT, CDR2 YYREEE (reference sequence). The CDR3 DNA is TGTGCCAGCAGCCTGACTAGCGGGAGGGCCAATGAGCAGTTCTTC. Its protein is CASSLTSGRANEQFF.

This clone appeared a single time. This chain uses TRBV7-9 with TRBJ1-2, with D unclear. Trimming took off 6 bases at V and 4 bases at J, with 9 bases between the two ends. CDR1 is SEHNR and CDR2 is FQNEAQ in the germline V gene (reference sequence). The CDR3 contains 12 residues. This chain's CDR3 is CASRLDLYGYTF. CDR3 DNA: TGTGCCAGCAGGCTAGACCTCTATGGCTACACCTTC.

The V call is TRBV5-1, the J call TRBJ2-1; TRBD2 aligns across 8 bases. Losses at the gene ends were 4 bases for V and 4 bases for J; bases not matched to a gene: 7. Germline V CDR1 and CDR2: SGHRS, YFSETQ. The CDR3 covers 15 residues. CDR3 sequence reads: CASSPPSGSYNEQFF. As DNA, the CDR3 is TGCGCCAGCAGCCCCCCCAGCGGGAGTTACAATGAGCAGTTCTTC.

The chain carries TRBV4-1 and TRBJ2-3; TRBD2 might be the D (6 bases). Germline V gene lookup returns CDR1 MGHRA and CDR2 YSYEKL. Deletions cut 1 base from V and 4 bases from J, with 12 bases between. This CDR3 contains 15 residues. CDR3 amino acids: CASSQASEGSDTQYF. Here the CDR3 DNA reads TGCGCCAGCAGCCAAGCTAGCGAGGGGTCAGATACGCAGTATTTT.

This clone has a handful of counts. The chain links TRBV10-3 to TRBJ2-7, with 10 bases matching TRBD2. V lost 8 bases to trimming and J lost 3 bases; unmatched junction nucleotides: 4. The CDR3 has 13 residues. Looked up from germline, CDR1 is ENHRY and CDR2 is SYGVKD. CDR3: CAIGSSGSYEQYF. The CDR3 DNA is TGTGCCATCGGATCTAGCGGGAGCTACGAGCAGTACTTC.

The V gene is TRBV9, the J gene TRBJ2-2; D uncertain. This CDR3 comprises 15 residues. The ends were cut back, 0 bases at V and 7 bases at J, with 13 bases in the middle. Germline loops: CDR1 SGDLS, CDR2 YYNGEE. As DNA, the CDR3 is TGTGCCAGCAGCGTAGATCCGACATGGGGCGGGGAGCTGTTTTTT. Its translation is CASSVDPTWGGELFF.

The chain uses TRBV9 and TRBJ1-4; no firm D call. The germline V and J ends were trimmed by 0 bases and 8 bases, with 14 bases remaining between them. The CDR3 length is 15 residues. The germline gives CDR1 SGDLS, CDR2 YYNGEE. The chain's CDR3 is CASSVEGRRGEKLFF. In nucleotides, the CDR3 is TGTGCCAGCAGCGTAGAAGGGAGGAGAGGCGAAAAACTGTTTTTT.

The V gene is TRBV4-1, the J gene TRBJ2-7; 9 bases line up with TRBD1. The length of the CDR3 is 19 residues. The germline CDR1 and CDR2 sequences are MGHRA and YSYEKL. V was pared by 0 bases and J by 2 bases, with 14 bases of the junction left unmatched. The CDR3 DNA reads TGCGCCAGCAGCCAAGATAAGGGACAGGGTCCTAGGTTGACCTACGAGCAGTACTTC. Its protein is CASSQDKGQGPRLTYEQYF.

The chain links TRBV29-1 to TRBJ2-6; weak D call: TRBD2 (6 bases). CDR3 length: 17 amino acids. Germline CDR1 reads SQVTM; CDR2 reads ANQGSEA. V was trimmed by 3 bases and J by 5 bases, leaving 20 bases between them. The CDR3 nucleotides read TGCAGCGTTGAGTCAGAACTAGCATACAGTCGGGCCAACGTCCTGACTTTC. It is translated as CSVESELAYSRANVLTF.

The chain is built from TRBV28 and TRBJ2-2, with D perhaps assigned TRBD1 or TRBD2 (6 bases each). CDR1 and CDR2 (germline): MDHEN, SYDVKM. Between the trimmed V and J ends, which lost 6 bases and 7 bases, there was a span of 9 bases. This CDR3 is built from 12 residues. The DNA for the CDR3 is TGTGCCAGCAGCGGAGGGGGCGGGGAGCTGTTTTTT. The encoded protein is CASSGGGGELFF.

V is TRBV11-2 and J is TRBJ1-1, with 7 bases that match TRBD1. The V segment lost 5 bases and the J segment 8 bases; nucleotides outside the gene matches: 5. This CDR3 is 12 amino acids long. CDR1 and CDR2 (germline): SGHAT, FQNNGV. As DNA, the CDR3 is TGTGCCAGCAGCGTACAGGGGTCGGAAGCTTTCTTT. The encoded protein is CASSVQGSEAFF.

This clone was seen a single time. This chain links TRBV6-5 with TRBJ1-2; the D gene is possibly TRBD1 (5 bases). Germline assignment: CDR1 MNHEY and CDR2 SVGAGI. The CDR3 runs 13 residues. The germline V and J ends were trimmed by 4 bases and 9 bases, with 15 bases remaining between them. The CDR3 nucleotides read TGTGCCAGCAGTTCATCCGCCAGGGAACGCTACACCTTC. Translated: CASSSSARERYTF.

V and J are TRBV28 and TRBJ2-2; tentatively, D is TRBD2 (5 bases). The V end was cut by 2 bases, the J end by 3 bases, with 7 bases between. This CDR3 is 14 amino acids long. Germline assignment: CDR1 MDHEN and CDR2 SYDVKM. The CDR3 spells CASSLPGYTGELFF. The CDR3 DNA reads TGTGCCAGCAGTTTACCGGGGTACACCGGGGAGCTGTTTTTT. The full variable domain, with the rest looked up from reference TRBV28 and TRBJ2-2, is DVKVTQSSRYLVKRTGEKVFLECVQDMDHENMFWYRQDPGLGLRLIYFSYDVKMKEKGDIPEGYSVSREKKERFSLILESASTNQTSMYLCASSLPGYTGELFFGEGSRLTVL.

This chain uses TRBV28 with TRBJ2-5; 9 bases match TRBD1. Germline loops: CDR1 MDHEN, CDR2 SYDVKM. CDR3 length equals 17 residues. V lost 4 bases to trimming and J lost 4 bases; unmatched junction nucleotides: 13. The CDR3 loop reads CASSYNSPGQGGETQYF. DNA of the CDR3: TGTGCCAGCAGTTATAACTCACCGGGACAGGGAGGAGAGACCCAGTACTTC.

The chain couples TRBV5-1 to TRBJ2-1; D is undetermined. CDR3 length: 12 residues. Germline V gives CDR1 SGHRS, CDR2 YFSETQ. V dropped 1 base and J dropped 7 bases, with 6 bases sitting between them. CDR3: CASSLLENEQFF. In DNA, the CDR3 is TGCGCCAGCAGCTTGCTAGAGAATGAGCAGTTCTTC.

The genes are TRBV6-4 and TRBJ1-4; D gene unclear. V gave up 3 bases and J gave up 8 bases, with 10 bases separating them. Germline V CDR1 and CDR2: MRHNA, SNTAGT. This CDR3 contains 13 residues. The CDR3 DNA sequence: TGTGCCAGCAGTGAAGTGGATGGAGAAAAACTGTTTTTT. It yields the protein CASSEVDGEKLFF.

The chain uses TRBV28 and TRBJ1-5; possibly TRBD1 for D (6 bases). Trimming took 6 bases from V and 0 from J, leaving 12 bases between them. Germline V gene lookup returns CDR1 MDHEN and CDR2 SYDVKM. The CDR3 runs 15 residues. The CDR3 sequence is CASSPTGPSNQPQHF. CDR3 sequence (DNA): TGTGCCAGCAGCCCCACAGGGCCTAGCAATCAGCCCCAGCATTTT.

The gene calls are TRBV6-7 and TRBJ1-2; maybe TRBD1 (6 bases). TRBV6-7 is reported as an ORF; its role is uncertain. Trimming removed 7 bases from V and 8 bases from J, with 23 bases in between. The CDR3 has 15 amino acids. The CDR3 loop is CASIRWVQGGRGYTF. In DNA form, the CDR3 reads TGTGCCAGCATAAGATGGGTACAGGGTGGGCGAGGCTACACCTTC.

V is TRBV19 and J is TRBJ1-4; D remains unclear. Germline CDR1 LNHDA, CDR2 SQIVND (reference sequence). The CDR3 contains 14 residues. V was pared by 4 bases and J by 0 bases, with 6 bases between. The CDR3 nucleotides are TGTGCCAGTAGTAATCAAGCAACTAATGAAAAACTGTTTTTT. Its protein product is CASSNQATNEKLFF. Filled out from reference TRBV19 and TRBJ1-4, the complete variable domain reads DGGITQSPKYLFRKEGQNVTLSCEQNLNHDAMYWYRQDPGQGLRLIYYSQIVNDFQKGDIAEGYSVSREKKESFPLTVTSAQKNPTAFYLCASSNQATNEKLFFGSGTQLSVL.